Sequencing of this TCR beta chain was carried out in a study of technical replicates of blood from several donors. This clone was counted once. The CDR3 sequence is 16 residues long. Germline loops: CDR1 MDHEN, CDR2 SYDVKM. V shed 5 bases, J shed 6 bases, and the junction held 16 bases outside the gene matches. Repertoires were generated with immunoSEQ multiplex PCR, while TCRdb's copy carries only in-frame clones and drops some. The sample lists about 16,000 clones, approximately 86% seen once, with around 10% in the top ten. The sample taken for sequencing was PBMCs. This TCR came from a human donor in good health. The V call is TRBV28, the J call TRBJ2-7; TRBD1 matches 7 bases. CDR3 DNA: TGTGCCAGCAGTCCCCGCGGCAGGGAAGGGGGCCTCGAGCAGTACTTC. Its protein is CASSPRGREGGLEQYF.